Each of the 25 T cell receptor beta chains below was sequenced from the same sample in a study of blood T cell repertoires in COVID-19. This table comes from immunoSEQ multiplex PCR, and its TCRdb copy is limited to in-frame clones, with some not included. This sample has around 300,000 clones, with roughly nine tenths found just once. The material sequenced was PBMCs or T cells enriched from blood (not recorded which). These receptor sequences come from a woman aged 40 to 50 who had recovered from COVID-19.

The V and J genes are TRBV3-1 (or the pseudogene TRBV3-2) and TRBJ2-7; D call uncertain. Trimming took off 6 bases at V and 2 bases at J, with 14 bases between the two ends. In germline, CDR1 is LGHDT, CDR2 YNNKEL (reference sequence). This CDR3 region has 14 residues. The CDR3 loop reads CASSLAVGTYEQYF. In DNA, the CDR3 is TGTGCCAGCAGTCTCGCGGTTGGAACCTACGAGCAGTACTTC.

The chain carries TRBV3-1 (or the pseudogene TRBV3-2) and TRBJ1-2; 7 positions match TRBD1. Germline V gene data show CDR1 as LGHDT and CDR2 as YNNKEL (reference sequence). The CDR3 sequence is 14 residues long. With V trimmed by 6 bases and J by 8 bases, 12 bases remained unmatched. This CDR3 is CASRGAGGRGGYTF. In DNA, the CDR3 is TGTGCCAGCAGAGGCGCAGGGGGTAGGGGCGGCTACACCTTC.

The CDR3 region is CAWSRAGGMTEQFF. CDR3 sequence (DNA): TGTGCCTGGAGTCGAGCGGGAGGGATGACTGAGCAGTTCTTC. J is TRBJ2-1 and V is TRBV30; 10 positions agree with TRBD2. CDR1 is GTSNPN, CDR2 SVGIG, per germline (reference sequence). V shed 2 bases, J shed 9 bases, and the junction held 7 bases outside the gene matches. The CDR3 spans 14 residues.

The rearrangement uses TRBV7-9 and TRBJ1-1; D perhaps matches TRBD1 (5 bases). Trimming took off 7 bases at V and 5 bases at J, with 17 bases between the two ends. Germline CDR1 and CDR2: SEHNR and FQNEAQ (reference sequence). The CDR3 consists of 14 residues. The chain's CDR3 is CASTRIGGDTEAFF. In DNA, the CDR3 is TGTGCCAGCACACGGATCGGGGGGGATACTGAAGCTTTCTTT. The whole variable domain, remainder taken from reference TRBV7-9 and TRBJ1-1, is DTGVSQNPRHKITKRGQNVTFRCDPISEHNRLYWYRQTLGQGPEFLTYFQNEAQLEKSRLLSDRFSAERPKGSFSTLEIQRTEQGDSAMYLCASTRIGGDTEAFFGQGTRLTVV.

The chain has TRBV7-9 and TRBJ1-2; possible D gene TRBD1, 5 bases. V was cut by 1 base and J by 7 bases, with 13 bases left in between. This CDR3 has 14 residues. Germline V lookup: CDR1 SEHNR, CDR2 FQNEAQ (reference sequence). The CDR3 DNA reads as TGTGCCAGCAGCTTAGAGGTCCGGCAGGGTGGCTACACCTTC. Its protein is CASSLEVRQGGYTF.

The chain carries TRBV7-9 and TRBJ1-3; D gene uncertain. Germline values: CDR1 SEHNR, CDR2 FQNEAQ (reference sequence). The ends were cut back, 2 bases at V and 0 bases at J, with 5 bases in the middle. The CDR3 sequence is 14 residues long. The CDR3, as DNA: TGTGCCAGCAGCTTAATACTCTCTGGAAACACCATATATTTT. Translation: CASSLILSGNTIYF.

J is TRBJ2-7 and V is TRBV7-8, with D perhaps TRBD2 (6 bases). V shed 3 bases and J shed 3 bases, with 9 bases lying between them. The CDR3 loop spans 13 amino acids. Germline V lookup: CDR1 SGHVS, CDR2 FQNEAQ. CDR3 protein: CASSFPGDYEQYF. The CDR3 DNA reads TGTGCCAGCAGCTTCCCGGGGGACTACGAGCAGTACTTC.

This clone was observed a few times. For the CDR3, the DNA is TGCGCCAGCAGCTTTGGGCAGGGGACCGAAAAACTGTTTTTT. As protein: CASSFGQGTEKLFF. The rearrangement links TRBV5-1 to TRBJ1-4; D perhaps matches TRBD1 (6 bases). This CDR3 comprises 14 residues. The V end lost 2 bases, the J end lost 8 bases, and 13 bases lay between the germline ends. The germline CDR1 and CDR2 sequences are SGHRS and YFSETQ.

V is TRBV6-5 and J is TRBJ1-5, with D perhaps matching TRBD1 (6 bases). The CDR3 is made up of 14 amino acids. Germline assignment: CDR1 MNHEY and CDR2 SVGAGI. Deletions cut 6 bases from V and 2 bases from J, with 11 bases between. The DNA of the CDR3 is TGTGCCAGCAGGATGAGGACAGGCAATCAGCCCCAGCATTTT. It yields the protein CASRMRTGNQPQHF.

This clone appeared once. The genes are TRBV4-1 and TRBJ1-5; possibly TRBD1 for D (5 bases). This CDR3 region has 14 residues. The V and J ends lost 4 bases and 7 bases respectively, with 14 bases between them. Germline assignment: CDR1 MGHRA and CDR2 YSYEKL. CDR3: CASSPGEGRQPQHF. CDR3 in DNA: TGCGCCAGCAGCCCCGGGGAGGGGCGGCAGCCCCAGCATTTT.

The V call is TRBV4-1, the J call TRBJ2-2; D perhaps matches TRBD2 (6 bases). CDR1 and CDR2 from the germline V gene are MGHRA and YSYEKL. The CDR3 extends over 15 amino acids. Trimming removed 3 bases at V and 7 bases at J, with 15 bases between. The CDR3 nucleotides are TGCGCCAGCAGCCAGGGGGGATTAGGCGGCGGGGAGCTGTTTTTT. It specifies CASSQGGLGGGELFF.

This clone was counted a single time. The chain recombines TRBV24-1 with TRBJ2-1; 8 nucleotides agree with TRBD2. Germline V lookup: CDR1 KGHDR, CDR2 SFDVKD. The CDR3 length is 19 residues. Unmatched junction bases numbered 16, after V lost 6 bases and J lost 1 base. The CDR3 reads CATSLGPRTGGRSYNEQFF. DNA for the CDR3: TGTGCCACCAGTCTCGGCCCGAGGACGGGGGGGCGTTCCTACAATGAGCAGTTCTTC.

V is TRBV5-4 and J is TRBJ1-1; possibly TRBD1 for D (6 bases). The CDR3 runs 15 residues. Germline CDR1 and CDR2: SGHNT and YYREEE (reference sequence). Trimming left V 3 bases short and J 4 bases short, with 16 bases between. The CDR3 DNA reads as TGTGCCAGCAGCTCACCAGGGGTAAGGTCCACTGAAGCTTTCTTT. This encodes CASSSPGVRSTEAFF.

This chain connects TRBV6-5 to TRBJ2-5, with D possibly matching TRBD1 (5 bases). CDR3 length equals 12 residues. CDR1 is MNHEY, CDR2 SVGAGI, per germline. V was trimmed by 5 bases and J by 1 base, leaving 5 bases between them. The CDR3 coding sequence is TGTGCCAGCAGTCAGGGCCAAGAGACCCAGTACTTC. Protein product: CASSQGQETQYF.

The chain recombines TRBV29-1 with TRBJ1-1; D might be TRBD1 (5 bases). With 6 bases removed from V and 9 bases from J, the gap between germline ends came to 20 bases. Germline-derived CDR1 and CDR2 are SQVTM and ANQGSEA. The CDR3 spans 13 residues. For the CDR3, the DNA is TGCAGCGTGGCCCTAATAGGAGGGACTAAAGCTTTCTTT. Translation gives CSVALIGGTKAFF.

The J gene is TRBJ2-3, the V gene TRBV9, with TRBD2 identical over 10 bases. Trimming removed 0 bases from V and 4 bases from J; junction bases left unmatched: 8. This CDR3 is built from 17 residues. Germline CDR1 reads SGDLS; CDR2 reads YYNGEE. CDR3 coding DNA: TGTGCCAGCAGCGTAGCTGGACAGCGGGGGGGCGCAGATACGCAGTATTTT. This codes for CASSVAGQRGGADTQYF.

The sample holds one count of this clone. DNA for the CDR3: TGTGCCAGCAGTTTGGACAGGGGGAATGGAAACACCATATATTTT. It is translated as CASSLDRGNGNTIYF. V gene TRBV6-5 combines with J gene TRBJ1-3; 10 nucleotides line up with TRBD1. The CDR3 extends over 15 amino acids. Germline CDR1 reads MNHEY; CDR2 reads SVGAGI. V lost 4 bases, J lost 3 bases, and 3 bases stayed unmatched.

CDR3 sequence: CASSMQQGQANYGYTF. The CDR3 DNA reads TGTGCCAGCAGCATGCAACAGGGACAAGCTAACTATGGCTACACCTTC. V usage is TRBV9 and J usage is TRBJ1-2, with D perhaps matching TRBD1 (6 bases). CDR1 is SGDLS and CDR2 is YYNGEE in the germline V gene. Between the trimmed V and J ends, which lost 4 bases and 0 bases, there was a span of 16 bases. The CDR3 totals 16 residues.

This clone was counted once. The chain carries TRBV6-5 and TRBJ2-2, with 9 bases identical to TRBD1. With V trimmed by 6 bases and J by 3 bases, 2 bases remained unmatched. Per germline, CDR1 MNHEY and CDR2 SVGAGI. This CDR3 has 14 amino acids. The CDR3 nucleotides are TGTGCCAGCAGCGACAGGGGGGACACCGGGGAGCTGTTTTTT. Translated: CASSDRGDTGELFF.

This chain links TRBV5-1 with TRBJ2-1; D perhaps matches TRBD1 (6 bases). CDR3 size: 16 residues. V lost 5 bases and J 0 bases, leaving 15 bases between the germline ends. CDR1 is SGHRS, CDR2 YFSETQ, per germline. DNA of the CDR3: TGCGCCAGCAGGCTTGAAGGGGGAAGCTCCTACAATGAGCAGTTCTTC. Protein product: CASRLEGGSSYNEQFF.

With regard to this clone: Other DNA sequences in the sample encode the same CDR3. The rearrangement joins TRBV2 to TRBJ1-1; 7 nucleotides agree with TRBD1. The CDR3 extends over 14 amino acids. Germline CDR1 reads SNHLY; CDR2 reads FYNNEI. V lost 4 bases and J lost 1; bases outside the gene matches: 3. CDR3 loop: CASSGQGGNTEAFF. The CDR3 region has the DNA TGTGCCAGCAGTGGACAGGGTGGGAACACTGAAGCTTTCTTT.

This clone was counted a single time. The junction differs from germline at one of its ends, possibly a read error. This sequence joins TRBV6-5 and TRBJ1-1, with 9 bases identical to TRBD1. The CDR3 is 14 amino acids. The germline V gene encodes CDR1 MNHEY and CDR2 SVGAGI. CDR3 loop: CEVRDRDLGTEAFF. In DNA form, the CDR3 reads TGCGAGGTCCGGGACAGGGATTTGGGGACTGAAGCTTTCTTT.

CDR3 amino acids: CASSYPYRASNEKLFF. The CDR3 DNA sequence: TGTGCCAGCAGTTACCCCTACAGAGCCTCTAATGAAAAACTGTTTTTT. The V call is TRBV6-5, the J call TRBJ1-4, with D hard to call. The CDR3 is 16 residues long. Trimming pared 2 bases from V and 3 bases from J, leaving 13 bases between. The V gene's germline CDR1 is MNHEY and CDR2 SVGAGI.

CDR3 DNA: TGCAGTGCTAGTATGGCTAGCGGGACCCACGAGCAGTACTTC. Encoded protein: CSASMASGTHEQYF. The chain links TRBV20-1 to TRBJ2-7, with 9 bases that match TRBD2. V gave up 3 bases and J gave up 5 bases; unmatched junction bases: 8. Germline loops: CDR1 DFQATT, CDR2 SNEGSKA (reference sequence). The CDR3 totals 14 residues.

The chain joins TRBV6-5 to TRBJ2-7; no definite D call. The germline CDR1 and CDR2 sequences are MNHEY and SVGAGI. V lost 8 bases, J lost 6 bases, and 11 bases lay in between. The CDR3 runs to 11 residues. The CDR3 region has the DNA TGTGCCAGCGGAGATCACGTCGAGCAGTACTTC. Translation gives CASGDHVEQYF.